One sample yielded the 13 T cell receptor beta chains listed below, sequenced in a study of high-grade serous ovarian cancer treatment subgroups. Sequencing was performed with immunoSEQ multiplex PCR; in TCRdb, only in-frame clones are kept and a portion is missing. The sample carries about 4,800 clones, 60% to 85% recorded once. Tumor samples were obtained before definitive surgery or chemotherapy. The material sequenced was tumor tissue. These receptors all stem from a human donor with high-grade serous ovarian cancer.

The V and J genes are TRBV4-3 and TRBJ2-3; 9 positions agree with TRBD2. The CDR3 consists of 16 residues. The germline gives CDR1 LGHNA, CDR2 YSLEER. The V segment lost 1 base and the J segment 3 bases; nucleotides outside the gene matches: 5. The CDR3, as DNA: TGCGCCAGCAGCCAAGCGCAGACTAGCGGAACAGATACGCAGTATTTT. It is translated as CASSQAQTSGTDTQYF.

A single count supports this clone. This chain uses TRBV7-2 with TRBJ1-4, with D unresolved. The germline V and J ends were trimmed by 1 base and 5 bases, with 14 bases remaining between them. CDR3 length: 16 amino acids. The germline CDR1 and CDR2 sequences are SGHTA and FQGNSA. CDR3 residues: CASSLGGRGSNEKLFF. Here the CDR3 DNA reads TGTGCCAGCAGCTTAGGCGGGCGGGGATCGAATGAAAAACTGTTTTTT.

V and J are TRBV7-8 and TRBJ1-5; TRBD1 matches 7 bases. Trimming cost V 5 bases and J 0 bases; bases outside gene matches: 4. Germline CDR1 SGHVS, CDR2 FQNEAQ. The CDR3 consists of 15 residues. CDR3 protein: CASSPGQYSNQPQHF. CDR3 sequence (DNA): TGTGCCAGCAGCCCGGGACAGTATAGCAATCAGCCCCAGCATTTT.

The CDR3 region has the DNA TGTGCCAGACGTCCGACAGGGGGTACCTACGAGCAGTACTTC. Translation gives CARRPTGGTYEQYF. This sequence joins TRBV6-1 and TRBJ2-7; 9 positions agree with TRBD1. This CDR3 has 14 residues. The V and J ends lost 9 bases and 2 bases, in that order; junction bases with no gene match: 8. Germline V lookup: CDR1 MNHNS, CDR2 SASEGT.

The V gene is TRBV7-9, the J gene TRBJ1-6; 9 bases match TRBD1. Germline V gene lookup returns CDR1 SEHNR and CDR2 FQNEAQ (reference sequence). CDR3 length: 16 residues. Trimming cost V 5 bases and J 4 bases; bases outside gene matches: 6. The CDR3 bases are TGTGCCAGCAGCAATGGACAGGGGTTTTATAATTCACCCCTCCACTTT. This gives the protein CASSNGQGFYNSPLHF. Full variable domain (remainder filled in from reference TRBV7-9 and TRBJ1-6): DTGVSQNPRHKITKRGQNVTFRCDPISEHNRLYWYRQTLGQGPEFLTYFQNEAQLEKSRLLSDRFSAERPKGSFSTLEIQRTEQGDSAMYLCASSNGQGFYNSPLHFGNGTRLTVT.

This chain links TRBV4-1 with TRBJ1-3; the D gene is possibly TRBD1 (6 bases). The CDR3 spans 17 residues. V was clipped by 0 bases and J by 2 bases, with 14 bases between them. Germline V CDR1 and CDR2: MGHRA, YSYEKL. CDR3 DNA sequence: TGCGCCAGCAGCCAAGACTTGGGGGCCAGGACTGGAAACACCATATATTTT. It translates to CASSQDLGARTGNTIYF.

The chain employs TRBV18 and TRBJ2-7; no reliable D call. The CDR3 extends over 14 amino acids. V lost 0 bases to trimming and J lost 6 bases, with 12 bases between them. Germline V gene lookup returns CDR1 KGHSH and CDR2 LQKENI. The CDR3 DNA reads as TGTGCCAGCTCACCACCAACCACCACTGGCGAGCAGTACTTC. Protein sequence: CASSPPTTTGEQYF.

V is TRBV7-9 and J is TRBJ2-2; TRBD1 aligns across 9 bases. Germline loops: CDR1 SEHNR, CDR2 FQNEAQ (reference sequence). The CDR3 loop spans 18 amino acids. The V and J ends lost 6 bases and 5 bases, in that order; junction bases with no gene match: 16. CDR3 region: CASSFDRGYYFGTGELFF. CDR3 sequence (DNA): TGTGCCAGCAGTTTCGACAGGGGGTATTATTTTGGAACCGGGGAGCTGTTTTTT.

The gene calls are TRBV2 and TRBJ2-3, with D uncertain. Germline loops: CDR1 SNHLY, CDR2 FYNNEI. The CDR3 is 11 amino acids. V shed 6 bases and J shed 6 bases, with 7 bases lying between them. CDR3 residues: CASSRPDTQYF. CDR3 nucleotides: TGTGCCAGCAGCCGTCCCGATACGCAGTATTTT.

The chain uses TRBV7-9 and TRBJ2-3; D perhaps matches TRBD2 (8 bases). Germline-derived CDR1 and CDR2 are SEHNR and FQNEAQ (reference sequence). The CDR3 has 19 amino acids. V was cut by 5 bases and J by 3 bases, with 27 bases left in between. The CDR3 is CASSDRMTGGGKGTDTQYF. Here the CDR3 DNA reads TGTGCCAGCAGCGACCGGATGACGGGAGGGGGCAAGGGTACAGATACGCAGTATTTT.

The chain recombines TRBV7-9 with TRBJ1-1; possible D gene TRBD1, 5 bases. Germline-derived CDR1 and CDR2 are SEHNR and FQNEAQ (reference sequence). The V end lost 6 bases, the J end lost 1 base, and 12 bases lay between the germline ends. The CDR3 is made up of 14 amino acids. The CDR3 nucleotides are TGTGCCAGCAGGGGACTGGACGGGAACACTGAAGCTTTCTTT. This gives the protein CASRGLDGNTEAFF.

This chain links TRBV5-1 with TRBJ2-5; D remains ambiguous. The CDR3 is made up of 13 amino acids. V lost 0 bases, J lost 4 bases, and 7 bases lay in between. Germline assignment: CDR1 SGHRS and CDR2 YFSETQ. This CDR3 reads CASSLGQSETQYF. The CDR3, as DNA: TGCGCCAGCAGCTTGGGACAATCAGAGACCCAGTACTTC.

This sequence joins TRBV18 and TRBJ2-7; 9 nucleotides match TRBD1. The CDR3 is made up of 17 amino acids. Germline-derived CDR1 and CDR2 are KGHSH and LQKENI. V was clipped by 0 bases and J by 0 bases; unmatched bases: 6. This CDR3 reads CASSPPMGTGYSYEQYF. In nucleotides, the CDR3 is TGTGCCAGCTCACCACCGATGGGGACAGGGTACTCCTACGAGCAGTACTTC. The full variable domain, with the rest looked up from reference TRBV18 and TRBJ2-7, is NAGVMQNPRHLVRRRGQEARLRCSPMKGHSHVYWYRQLPEEGLKFMVYLQKENIIDESGMPKERFSAEFPKEGPSILRIQQVVRGDSAAYFCASSPPMGTGYSYEQYFGPGTRLTVT.